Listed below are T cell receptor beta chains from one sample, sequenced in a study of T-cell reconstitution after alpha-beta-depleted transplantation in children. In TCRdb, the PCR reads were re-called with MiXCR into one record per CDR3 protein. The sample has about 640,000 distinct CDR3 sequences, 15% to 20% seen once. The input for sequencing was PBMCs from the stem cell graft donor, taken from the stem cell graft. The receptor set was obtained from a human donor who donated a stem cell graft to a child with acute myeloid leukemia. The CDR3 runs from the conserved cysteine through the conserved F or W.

CASSLGPSGYESYEQYF,TRBJ2-7,TRBV7-9
CSARIQGETQYF,TRBJ2-5,TRBV20-1
CSARDPYRGSSQPQHF,TRBJ1-5,TRBV20-1
CSARARGPDSYNEQFF,TRBJ2-1,TRBV20-1
CSALDRRRVSNQPQHF,TRBJ1-5,TRBV20-1
CSATSVGGNNYGYTF,TRBJ1-2,TRBV20-1
CSADPGSVGYTF,TRBJ1-2,TRBV29-1
CASSFSTNTGELFF,TRBJ2-2,TRBV7-2
CASSLSEDNEQFF,TRBJ2-1,TRBV27
CSASVVPSSYNEQFF,TRBJ2-1,TRBV20-1
CSASREGSIAKNIQYF,TRBJ2-4,TRBV20-1
CATSDLDSTYGYTF,TRBJ1-2,TRBV24-1
CASSDARTDTQYF,TRBJ2-3,TRBV25-1
CSARSQGSEVSLHF,TRBJ1-6,TRBV20-1
CASSAGQTYLANSGNTIYF,TRBJ1-3,TRBV9
CASSLVLETQYF,TRBJ2-5,TRBV7-6
CSASHPVNTEAFF,TRBJ1-1,TRBV20-1
CASRALTGEKLFF,TRBJ1-4,TRBV5-1
CATSDLHEQYF,TRBJ2-7,TRBV24-1
CASSEGTGIEGYTF,TRBJ1-2,TRBV9
CASSLTKGQNYGYTF,TRBJ1-2,TRBV7-2
CASSDLAGGPSNEQFF,TRBJ2-1,TRBV6-4
CSARSDRGNQPQHF,TRBJ1-5,TRBV20-1
CSASRPTGGKTGYTF,TRBJ1-2,TRBV20-1
CSAPGWLAGGHGTGELFF,TRBJ2-2,TRBV20-1
CASSEVSAYNSPLHF,TRBJ1-6,TRBV6-1
CSAKGLAGITDTQYF,TRBJ2-3,TRBV20-1
CASSLAKQGTEQYF,TRBJ2-7,TRBV11-1
CASSFTPGRPSTDTQYF,TRBJ2-3,TRBV12-3/TRBV12-4
CASSFSGFGYTF,TRBJ1-2,TRBV28
CASSVRDEYEQYF,TRBJ2-7,TRBV11-3
CAWSRGVFYNEQFF,TRBJ2-1,TRBV30
CATSDLKGDSGSYQETQYF,TRBJ2-5,TRBV24-1
CASSGRPQGRNYGYTF,TRBJ1-2,TRBV6-1
CSVDVNSASIGYTF,TRBJ1-2,TRBV29-1
CAGGRRQGGTEAFF,TRBJ1-1,TRBV30
CASSPGQTIYGYTF,TRBJ1-2,TRBV28
CASSSTSGSGDTQYF,TRBJ2-3,TRBV5-5
CSARILAGGGDTQYF,TRBJ2-3,TRBV20-1
CASSYRGVSNQPQHF,TRBJ1-5,TRBV5-5
CATSRDNSWQGVYSPLHF,TRBJ1-6,TRBV15
CASSPPDRAFEAFF,TRBJ1-1,TRBV5-1
CASSQEGDEQFF,TRBJ2-1,TRBV5-1
CAISGQGSDFAGANVLTF,TRBJ2-6,TRBV10-3
CASSLKGYNYGYTF,TRBJ1-2,TRBV27
CSARGSSYEQYF,TRBJ2-7,TRBV20-1
CASSLVSQTTDTQYF,TRBJ2-3,TRBV7-9
CSASSGGRYGYTF,TRBJ1-2,TRBV20-1
CASSPRDASYNEQFF,TRBJ2-1,TRBV4-3
CASSPPYRISHGYTF,TRBJ1-2,TRBV18
CSVSGGAGGYTF,TRBJ1-2,TRBV29-1